Shown below are 9 T cell receptor beta chains from a single sample sequenced in a study of T-cell reconstitution after alpha-beta-depleted transplantation in children. Preparing the TCRbeta library involved the use of unique molecular identifiers. TCRdb itself ran the PCR reads through MiXCR, one entry per CDR3 protein. The sample comprises some 490,000 distinct CDR3 sequences, approximately 12% of which are singletons, and around 6.1% rests with the top ten. The source was PBMCs from the stem cell graft donor, collected from the stem cell graft. Receptors were obtained from a human donor who donated a stem cell graft to a child with combined immunodeficiency.

V and J are TRBV20-1 and TRBJ2-7; TRBD2 matches 11 bases. J lost 6 bases, V lost 4 bases, and 17 bases had no gene match. CDR1 and CDR2 from the germline V gene are DFQATT and SNEGSKA (reference sequence). The CDR3 spans 17 residues. CDR3 DNA: TGCAGTGCTACCCCGGGACTAGCGGACAGGAGGGGCCGCGAGCAGTACTTC. Its translation: CSATPGLADRRGREQYF.

J is TRBJ2-7 and V is TRBV5-1; 9 bases are shared with TRBD1. Germline values: CDR1 SGHRS, CDR2 YFSETQ. With 0 bases clipped from V and 3 bases from J, the junction kept 4 bases outside the gene matches. The CDR3 runs to 15 residues. CDR3 in amino acids: CASSLVMDRGYEQYF. CDR3 DNA sequence: TGCGCCAGCAGCTTGGTTATGGACAGGGGCTACGAGCAGTACTTC.

This sequence joins TRBV5-1 and TRBJ1-6, with 8 bases fitting TRBD1. The CDR3 runs 15 residues. Germline lookup yields CDR1 SGHRS and CDR2 YFSETQ. Losses at the gene ends were 0 bases for V and 7 bases for J; bases not matched to a gene: 3. CDR3 coding DNA: TGCGCCAGCAGCTTGGGACAGGGGATGAATTCACCCCTCCACTTT. This gives the protein CASSLGQGMNSPLHF. Supplemented by reference TRBV5-1 and TRBJ1-6, the full variable domain reads KAGVTQTPRYLIKTRGQQVTLSCSPISGHRSVSWYQQTPGQGLQFLFEYFSETQRNKGNFPGRFSGRQFSNSRSEMNVSTLELGDSALYLCASSLGQGMNSPLHFGNGTRLTVT.

This clonotype came up a few times. This chain connects TRBV6-1 to TRBJ2-7, with 7 bases identical to TRBD2. V gave up 5 bases and J gave up 7 bases; unmatched junction bases: 14. This CDR3 has 15 amino acids. Germline values: CDR1 MNHNS, CDR2 SASEGT. In nucleotides, the CDR3 is TGTGCCAGCAGTCTTGGGGGGGGAACGGAGACGGAGCAGTACTTC. It yields the protein CASSLGGGTETEQYF.

This clonotype was picked up many times. V is TRBV6-5 and J is TRBJ2-3; 10 bases are a match to TRBD2. Germline CDR1 MNHEY, CDR2 SVGAGI. The CDR3 is made up of 15 amino acids. V lost 0 bases and J lost 3; bases outside the gene matches: 0. CDR3 sequence: CASSYSSGRTDTQYF. DNA for the CDR3: TGTGCCAGCAGTTACTCTAGCGGGAGGACAGATACGCAGTATTTT.

This clonotype occurred a few times. The chain combines TRBV28 with TRBJ1-6; D ambiguous. V was trimmed by 6 bases and J by 11 bases, leaving 17 bases between them. The CDR3 runs 14 residues. Germline values: CDR1 MDHEN, CDR2 SYDVKM. CDR3 protein: CASSQSSYWTPLHF. CDR3 nucleotides: TGTGCCAGCAGCCAGTCGTCCTATTGGACACCCCTCCACTTT.

The J gene is TRBJ2-3, the V gene TRBV5-1; 9 bases are a match to TRBD1. The V gene end was trimmed by 4 bases and the J gene end by 6 bases; junction bases not matched to a gene: 9. The CDR3 length is 15 residues. In germline, CDR1 is SGHRS, CDR2 YFSETQ. Here the CDR3 DNA reads TGCGCCAGCAGCCGGACAGGGGCGGAAGGGGATACGCAGTATTTT. Translated, it gives CASSRTGAEGDTQYF.

This clonotype occurred a few times. The rearrangement joins TRBV6-1 to TRBJ2-5; D gene unclear. The CDR3 totals 13 residues. Germline CDR1 reads MNHNS; CDR2 reads SASEGT. V was pared by 4 bases and J by 4 bases, with 10 bases between. Here the CDR3 DNA reads TGTGCCAGCAGTGGAAGTTGGGCAGAGACCCAGTACTTC. Residues: CASSGSWAETQYF.

Ten or more counts support this clonotype. CDR3 nucleotides: TGCAGTGCTAGAGAAACGGAGTGGCCAAACAATGAGCAGTTCTTC. It specifies CSARETEWPNNEQFF. V gene TRBV20-1 combines with J gene TRBJ2-1; D is unclear. The CDR3 runs to 15 residues. V shed 0 bases and J shed 5 bases, with 14 bases lying between them. Germline loops: CDR1 DFQATT, CDR2 SNEGSKA (reference sequence).